Presented here are 10 T cell receptor beta chains from one specimen sequenced in a study of cytomegalovirus exposure and HLA in healthy donors. With 60 Vbeta and 13 Jbeta primers, the PCR was carried out. Some clones are missing from TCRdb's copy, which holds only in-frame ones; the method was immunoSEQ multiplex PCR. The specimen's table records 150,000 to 200,000 clones. Specimen: PBMCs. The receptor source for this set is a woman aged 18-29 years in good health and CMV-seropositive.

V usage is TRBV6-6 and J usage is TRBJ2-7, with 8 bases that match TRBD2. CDR3 length equals 15 residues. Trimming at V came to 5 bases and at J to 3 bases, leaving 9 bases not matched to a gene. Germline CDR1 reads MNHNY; CDR2 reads SVGAGI (reference sequence). The CDR3 DNA sequence: TGTGCCAGCAGTCCTCAGACTAGCGCTGACTACGAGCAGTACTTC. Protein: CASSPQTSADYEQYF.

This sequence joins TRBV6-4 and TRBJ1-1; D gene ambiguous. Trimming took off 3 bases at V and 1 base at J, with 6 bases between the two ends. Germline values: CDR1 MRHNA, CDR2 SNTAGT. CDR3 length: 13 amino acids. The CDR3, as DNA: TGTGCCAGCAGTGAAGTACAGAACACTGAAGCTTTCTTT. Its translation: CASSEVQNTEAFF.

This chain uses TRBV7-9 with TRBJ2-6; maybe TRBD1 (6 bases). V lost 3 bases, J lost 1 base, and 10 bases lay in between. CDR3 size: 16 residues. Germline V lookup: CDR1 SEHNR, CDR2 FQNEAQ (reference sequence). The CDR3 spells CASSFRGESGANVLTF. CDR3 nucleotide sequence: TGTGCCAGCAGCTTCAGGGGTGAATCTGGGGCCAACGTCCTGACTTTC.

This sequence joins TRBV5-5 and TRBJ2-7; perhaps TRBD1 as D (5 bases). The ends were cut back, 4 bases at V and 3 bases at J, with 14 bases in the middle. Per germline, CDR1 SGHKS and CDR2 YYEKEE (reference sequence). CDR3 size: 14 residues. The CDR3 protein is CASSPGHTYYEQYF. In DNA, the CDR3 is TGTGCCAGCAGCCCAGGACATACTTACTACGAGCAGTACTTC.

The rearrangement joins TRBV30 to TRBJ2-1; TRBD2 agrees at 15 bases. This CDR3 is 21 amino acids long. The V segment lost 4 bases and the J segment 8 bases; nucleotides outside the gene matches: 24. The V gene's germline CDR1 is GTSNPN and CDR2 SVGIG (reference sequence). CDR3 region: CAWNGVGLAGGSAKTADEQFF. The CDR3 DNA reads TGTGCCTGGAATGGGGTAGGACTAGCGGGGGGGTCCGCTAAGACCGCGGATGAGCAGTTCTTC.

The chain joins TRBV30 to TRBJ1-6; tentatively, D is TRBD1 (5 bases). Germline loops: CDR1 GTSNPN, CDR2 SVGIG (reference sequence). The CDR3 is 15 residues long. V was cut by 0 bases and J by 2 bases, with 8 bases left in between. CDR3 nucleotide sequence: TGTGCCTGGAGTGTGGCAGGGACCTATAATTCACCCCTCCACTTT. Translation: CAWSVAGTYNSPLHF.

This sequence joins TRBV5-6 and TRBJ1-2; D unresolved. V lost 0 bases and J 6 bases, leaving 9 bases between the germline ends. Per germline, CDR1 SGHDT and CDR2 YYEEEE. The CDR3 extends over 13 amino acids. The CDR3 nucleotides are TGTGCCAGCAGCTTGGGTAGCATAGATGGCTACACCTTC. This codes for CASSLGSIDGYTF.

This chain links TRBV9 with TRBJ2-5; 10 nucleotides line up with TRBD1. J lost 4 bases, V lost 6 bases, and 9 bases had no gene match. The CDR3 extends over 15 amino acids. Germline values: CDR1 SGDLS, CDR2 YYNGEE. The CDR3 loop reads CASTRQGAGGETQYF. CDR3 sequence (DNA): TGTGCCAGCACCCGACAGGGGGCTGGTGGAGAGACCCAGTACTTC.

V gene TRBV5-4 combines with J gene TRBJ2-5; D unresolved. V was pared by 4 bases and J by 4 bases, with 17 bases between. The CDR3 totals 15 residues. Per the germline V gene, CDR1 is SGHNT and CDR2 is YYREEE (reference sequence). The CDR3 is CASSQTDPGIETQYF. The CDR3 region has the DNA TGTGCCAGCAGCCAAACGGATCCAGGAATAGAGACCCAGTACTTC.

This rearrangement joins TRBV21-1 to TRBJ2-7; TRBD1 is taken as the D call from the table, unchecked against the DNA. TRBV21-1 is a pseudogene segment. The CDR3 contains 19 residues. CDR3 residues: CASNLPRNYRQGERAEQYF. CDR3 nucleotides: TGTGCCAGCAATCTACCGCGGAACTACCGACAGGGGGAACGGGCCGAGCAGTACTTC.